This TCR beta chain is drawn from a study of response to subunit inactivated influenza vaccine. TCRdb reprocessed the RT-PCR reads with MiXCR, giving one entry per CDR3 protein. The sample includes 450,000 to 600,000 distinct CDR3 sequences, 7.2% of them seen just once. Germline CDR1 is MDHEN and CDR2 is SYDVKM. Trimming left V 1 base short and J 5 bases short, with 6 bases between. The CDR3 has 12 amino acids. The sequence came from a man between 50 and 75 years old who received an inactivated influenza vaccine. V is TRBV28 and J is TRBJ2-7; D gene unclear. This material consisted of PBMCs from blood, taken less than 30 months after vaccination. The DNA for the CDR3 is TGTGCCAGCAGTTTATTCAGCGACGAGCAGTACTTC. Amino acids: CASSLFSDEQYF.